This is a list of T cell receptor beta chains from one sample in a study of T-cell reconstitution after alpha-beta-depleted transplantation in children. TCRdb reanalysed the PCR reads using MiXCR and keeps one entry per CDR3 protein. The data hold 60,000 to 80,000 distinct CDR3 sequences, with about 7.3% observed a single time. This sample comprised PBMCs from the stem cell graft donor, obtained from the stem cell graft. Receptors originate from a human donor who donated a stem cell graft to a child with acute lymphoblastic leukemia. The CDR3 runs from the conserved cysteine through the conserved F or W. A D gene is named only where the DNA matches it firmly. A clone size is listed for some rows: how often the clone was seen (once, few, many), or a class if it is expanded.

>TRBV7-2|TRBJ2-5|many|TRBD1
TGTGCCAGCAGCTTAATTCGGGGACAGGGAACGGAGACCCAGTACTTC
CASSLIRGQGTETQYF
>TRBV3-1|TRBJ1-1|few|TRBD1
TGTGCCAGCAGCCAGACAGGGTGGAACACTGAAGCTTTCTTT
CASSQTGWNTEAFF
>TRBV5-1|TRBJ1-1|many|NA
TGCGCCAGCAGCTTGACGGGGCAGAGTTTAGCTGAAGCTTTCTTT
CASSLTGQSLAEAFF
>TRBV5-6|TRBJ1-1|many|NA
TGTGCCAGCAGTTCCGCGGGAGCTGGAGGGACTGAAGCTTTCTTT
CASSSAGAGGTEAFF
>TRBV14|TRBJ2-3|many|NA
TGTGCCAGCAGCCTCGCTTGGGGAAAGGGAACAGATACGCAGTATTTT
CASSLAWGKGTDTQYF
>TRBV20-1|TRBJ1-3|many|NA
TGCAGTGCTAGACATGGGTTACAAGGAGACTCTGGAAACACCATATATTTT
CSARHGLQGDSGNTIYF
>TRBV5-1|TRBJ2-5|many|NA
TGCGCCAGCACCCACTCGCAGGAGACCCAGTACTTC
CASTHSQETQYF
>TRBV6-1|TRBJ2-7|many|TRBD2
TGTGCCAGCAGACTCTTAGCGGGGGTCAACGAGCAGTACTTC
CASRLLAGVNEQYF
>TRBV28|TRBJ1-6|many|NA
TGTGCCAGCAGTTTAAGCCGGGGGCGGTCACCCCTCCACTTT
CASSLSRGRSPLHF
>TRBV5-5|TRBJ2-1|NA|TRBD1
TGTGCCAGCAGCTTCGGGACAGGGGGTGTCAATGAGCAGTTCTTC
CASSFGTGGVNEQFF
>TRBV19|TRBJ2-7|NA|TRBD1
TGTGCCAGTAGCCCCGACAGGGGGCCCCACGAGCAGTACTTC
CASSPDRGPHEQYF
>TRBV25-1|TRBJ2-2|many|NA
TGTGCCAGCAGCGCCCGGTCGAGGGCCGGGGAGCTGTTTTTT
CASSARSRAGELFF
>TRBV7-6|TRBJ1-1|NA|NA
TGTGCCAGCGGCCGACAGGAAAACACTGAAGCTTTCTTT
CASGRQENTEAFF
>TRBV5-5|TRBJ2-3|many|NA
TGTGCCAGCAGCTTGAGGCAGGGAGACACAGATACGCAGTATTTT
CASSLRQGDTDTQYF
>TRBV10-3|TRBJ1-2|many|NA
TGTGCCATCAGTGAGTCGCGTCAGGGGAACTATGGCTACACCTTC
CAISESRQGNYGYTF
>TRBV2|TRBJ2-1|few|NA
TGTGCCAGCAGTGAAATCCTAAGTAGACTCCCCAGCTCCTACAATGAGCAGTTCTTC
CASSEILSRLPSSYNEQFF
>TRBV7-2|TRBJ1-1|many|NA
TGTGCCAGCAGCCTCAGCCTGAACACTGAAGCTTTCTTT
CASSLSLNTEAFF
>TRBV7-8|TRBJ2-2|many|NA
TGTGCCAGCAGCTTATCCAGTAGAGCCGGGGAGCTGTTTTTT
CASSLSSRAGELFF
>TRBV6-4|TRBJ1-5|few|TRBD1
TGTGCCAGCAGTCGACAGGGGCGAGGAGTCAATCAGCCCCAGCATTTT
CASSRQGRGVNQPQHF
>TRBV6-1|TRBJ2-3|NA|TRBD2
TGTGCCAGCAGCAGTCCGCTAGCGGGACGCACAGATACGCAGTATTTT
CASSSPLAGRTDTQYF
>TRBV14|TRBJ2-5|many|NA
TGTGCCAGCAGCCGTGGTGAGACCCAGTACTTC
CASSRGETQYF
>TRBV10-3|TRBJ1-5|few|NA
TGTGCCATCAGCCTAGAGTTTAGCAATCAGCCCCAGCATTTT
CAISLEFSNQPQHF
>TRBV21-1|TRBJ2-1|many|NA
TGTGCCAGCAGCAACGGGGTACCCTACCGCCGCTCCTACAATGAGCAGTTCTTC
CASSNGVPYRRSYNEQFF
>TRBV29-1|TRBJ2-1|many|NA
TGCAGCGCAACGGGACCGGCCGAGGGGGAGCAGTTCTTC
CSATGPAEGEQFF
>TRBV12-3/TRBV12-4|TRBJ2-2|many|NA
TGTGCCGGAAACAAAGGGGCGAACACCGGGGAGCTGTTTTTT
CAGNKGANTGELFF
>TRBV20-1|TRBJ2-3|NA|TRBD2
TGCAGTGCTAGAGCACTAGCGGCATCTAGCACAGATACGCAGTATTTT
CSARALAASSTDTQYF
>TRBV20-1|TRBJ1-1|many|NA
TGCAGTGCTAGAGATCCCGGCAGGCCGGGAGAAGCTTTCTTT
CSARDPGRPGEAFF
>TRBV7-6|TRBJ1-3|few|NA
TGTGCCAGCAGCTTAGATATAGGAGGAAACACCATATATTTT
CASSLDIGGNTIYF
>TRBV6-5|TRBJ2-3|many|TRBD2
TGTGCCAGCAGTTACTTAGGACTAGCGGCTATACGTAGCACAGATACGCAGTATTTT
CASSYLGLAAIRSTDTQYF
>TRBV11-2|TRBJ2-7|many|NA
TGTGCCAGCAGCTTATTGGAGGACCACTCCTACGAGCAGTACTTC
CASSLLEDHSYEQYF
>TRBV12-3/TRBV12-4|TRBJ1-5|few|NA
TGTGCCAGCAGTCCGGGACTCGACAATCAGCCCCAGCATTTT
CASSPGLDNQPQHF
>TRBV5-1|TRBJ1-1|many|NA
TGCGCCAGCAGCTGGGTGGCTAAAAACACTGAAGCTTTCTTT
CASSWVAKNTEAFF
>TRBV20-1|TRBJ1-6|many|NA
TGCAGTGCTGGTTTTCGAGGGGAGACTATTAATTCACCCCTCCACTTT
CSAGFRGETINSPLHF
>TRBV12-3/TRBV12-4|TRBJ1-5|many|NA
TGTGCCAGCACTAAAGGAGGAGCTAGCAATCAGCCCCAGCATTTT
CASTKGGASNQPQHF
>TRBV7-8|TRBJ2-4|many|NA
TGTGCCAGCAGCTTCCCACCTGACATGGGAAACATTCAGTACTTC
CASSFPPDMGNIQYF
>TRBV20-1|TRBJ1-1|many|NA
TGCAGTGCTGGGGGGGCGCTGAACACTGAAGCTTTCTTT
CSAGGALNTEAFF
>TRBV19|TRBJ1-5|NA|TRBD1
TGTGCCAGTGGACGCGACAGGGGAGGAGATCAGCCCCAGCATTTT
CASGRDRGGDQPQHF
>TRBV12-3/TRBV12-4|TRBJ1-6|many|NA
TGTGCCAGCAGTAGATCAGGGGCGGGGGATTCATCACCCCTCCACTTT
CASSRSGAGDSSPLHF
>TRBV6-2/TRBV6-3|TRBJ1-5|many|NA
TGTGCCAGCAGTTACCCGAACGGGAAAAAACAGCCCCAGCATTTT
CASSYPNGKKQPQHF
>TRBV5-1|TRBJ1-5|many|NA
TGCGCCAGCAGCTCAGGGGATGGCGGCAATCAGCCCCAGCATTTT
CASSSGDGGNQPQHF
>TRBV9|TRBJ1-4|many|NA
TGTGCCAGCAGCCACCCGGGGGCTGATGAAAAACTGTTTTTT
CASSHPGADEKLFF
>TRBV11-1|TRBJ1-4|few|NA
TGTGCCAGCAGCACCCGACAGGCAACTAATGAAAAACTGTTTTTT
CASSTRQATNEKLFF
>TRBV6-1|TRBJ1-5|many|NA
TGTGCCAGCAGTGACCAGGACATTAATCAGCCCCAGCATTTT
CASSDQDINQPQHF
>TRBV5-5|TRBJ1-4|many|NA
TGTGCCAGCAGCCTAAACGCCAGGGGCACAACTAATGAAAAACTGTTTTTT
CASSLNARGTTNEKLFF
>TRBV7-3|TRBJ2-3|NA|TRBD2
TGTGCCAGCAGCTTAACGGGCACTAGCGGCAGCACGCAGTATTTT
CASSLTGTSGSTQYF
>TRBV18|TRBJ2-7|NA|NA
TGTGCCAGCTCTCAGGAATACGAGCAGTACTTC
CASSQEYEQYF
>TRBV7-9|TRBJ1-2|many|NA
TGTGCCAGCAGCTTAGTAGGAATCCAGGGATTCAACTATGGCTACACCTTC
CASSLVGIQGFNYGYTF